The 3 T cell receptor beta chains given below trace back to one sample, sequenced in a study of blood T cells in healthy people across ages. A second PCR of about 6 to 12 cycles used a sample-barcoded 5' primer and a J-beta primer mix. TCRdb reprocessed the 5' RACE reads via MiXCR and lists one record per CDR3 protein. Of 850,000 to 950,000 distinct CDR3 sequences listed, more than 25% are singletons. The sequencing input was blood. These receptor sequences come from an elderly woman in good health.

This clonotype was recorded at least ten times. CDR3 sequence (DNA): TGCGCCAGCAGCCAAGATAAAAGCGACTGGGAGACCCAGTACTTC. Its translation: CASSQDKSDWETQYF. This sequence joins TRBV4-3 and TRBJ2-5; no clear D gene. This CDR3 region has 15 residues. Germline CDR1 and CDR2: LGHNA and YSLEER. V lost 0 bases to trimming and J lost 5 bases, with 13 bases between them.

This clonotype was seen at least ten times. An end of the junction differs from the germline gene, which may be a read error. The chain links TRBV5-1 to TRBJ2-7; D is ambiguous. Germline CDR1 is SGHRS and CDR2 is YFSETQ. The CDR3 has 14 amino acids. For the CDR3, the DNA is TGTGCCAGCAGCTTAGGGTTAAGCTCCTACGAGCAGTACTTC. Translating it yields CASSLGLSSYEQYF.

On this clonotype itself: In this CDR3 the conserved last residue, phenylalanine or tryptophan, is missing, so a read error is likely. The chain carries TRBV7-2 and TRBJ1-4; no firm D call. Germline V gene data show CDR1 as SGHTA and CDR2 as FQGNSA. The CDR3 is 14 amino acids. V was trimmed by 5 bases and J by 6 bases, leaving 13 bases between them. CDR3 amino acids: CASSRMGGHEKLFC. The CDR3 region has the DNA TGTGCCAGCAGCCGAATGGGTGGTCATGAAAAACTGTTTTGT.